The clone carrying this TCR beta chain occurred once. After removal of 6 bases from V and 0 bases from J, the junction contained 10 bases not matched to a gene. The CDR3 spans 18 residues. The method was immunoSEQ multiplex PCR; TCRdb's version includes in-frame clones alone and lacks a portion of them. The data show over 55,000 clones, roughly 87% seen once. The data derive from a study of T cell changes during pregnancy in multiple sclerosis. This TCR derives from a female donor with multiple sclerosis, enrolled in a pregnancy study. The rearrangement uses TRBV6-7 and TRBJ2-4; 11 positions agree with TRBD2. TRBV6-7 is assigned to the ORF class and has an uncertain function. The starting material was peripheral blood, obtained in the first trimester of pregnancy. The CDR3 sequence: CASRPRLAGNIAKNIQYF. CDR3 sequence (DNA): TGTGCCAGCAGACCCCGACTAGCGGGGAATATAGCCAAAAACATTCAGTACTTC.